This T cell receptor beta chain stems from a study of Graves' ophthalmopathy and Graves' hyperthyroidism. In the study overall: In this cohort's terms, stable hyperthyroidism meant no ophthalmopathy by 18 months of follow-up. Study outcomes and limitations: Blood samples also showed most expanded thyroid clonotypes exceeding 0.001 frequency.

For this clonotype: What it recognizes is unknown.

Beta-chain TCR CDR3 regions were amplified from RNA transcripts. Second-round multiplex PCR followed a first-round RT-PCR using HTBI primers. TCRdb processed the multiplex PCR reads anew with MiXCR; each CDR3 protein has one entry. The data show 900,000 to 1,200,000 distinct CDR3 sequences, about 38% seen once. This CDR3 has 15 amino acids. Germline assignment: CDR1 MGHDK and CDR2 SYGVNS. The V and J ends lost 5 bases and 6 bases respectively, with 17 bases between them. V and J are TRBV25-1 and TRBJ2-1; no reliable D call. Material for sequencing was peripheral blood or thyroid tissue (not recorded which). The origin of this receptor is an adult man with Graves' hyperthyroidism. As DNA, the CDR3 is TGTGCCAGCAGTCTTGATCGGGCTCCCTCCAATGAGCAGTTCTTC. It translates to CASSLDRAPSNEQFF.